The clone carrying this T cell receptor beta chain has more than one count but fewer than ten. The antigen remains undetermined. The sample comes from a study of T cells after yellow fever vaccination. Study results and caveats: Though weaker, the secondary response peaked faster, on day 5 versus 15.

Template-switching 5'RACE yielded the TCR cDNA; a universal primer site and UMIs were added in the process. TCRdb reprocessed the 5' RACE reads with MiXCR, giving one entry per CDR3 protein. The sample lists roughly 190,000 distinct CDR3 sequences, approximately 10% seen once, with about 40% in the top ten. Germline CDR1 is LGHDT and CDR2 is YNNKEL (reference sequence). V was shortened by 4 bases and J by 3 bases, with 16 bases between the two germline ends. The CDR3 sequence is 15 residues long. The chain carries TRBV3-1 and TRBJ2-7, with no clear D. The sequences come from CD8+ T cells sorted from PBMCs, collected 15 days after the yellow fever booster vaccination. This TCR came from a man aged 18 to 35 who received the YFV17D yellow fever vaccine. The CDR3 here is CASSPPTGLRYEQYV. CDR3 DNA sequence: TGTGCCAGCAGCCCTCCCACCGGCCTTCGCTACGAGCAGTACGTC.